Below are 10 T cell receptor beta chains sequenced from a single sample in a study of blood T cell repertoires in COVID-19. Measured with immunoSEQ multiplex PCR; TCRdb has only the in-frame clones, and not every one. Of about 67,000 clones in the sample, approximately 88% were seen once. Sequencing input: peripheral blood. Source of these receptors: an elderly woman with acute or convalescent COVID-19.

The V gene is TRBV5-1, the J gene TRBJ2-3; TRBD2 aligns across 8 bases. The CDR3 covers 14 residues. V lost 0 bases to trimming and J lost 6 bases; unmatched junction nucleotides: 3. Germline V gives CDR1 SGHRS, CDR2 YFSETQ. The CDR3 reads CASSLDLAGDTQYF. The CDR3 DNA reads TGCGCCAGCAGCTTGGATCTAGCGGGCGATACGCAGTATTTT.

J is TRBJ1-1 and V is TRBV19, with D unresolved. The CDR3 totals 13 residues. Trimming stripped 5 bases from V and 1 base from J, with 8 bases between. Germline CDR1 reads LNHDA; CDR2 reads SQIVND (reference sequence). Here the CDR3 reads CASSHRSNTEAFF. The CDR3 bases are TGTGCCAGTAGTCACCGGTCGAACACTGAAGCTTTCTTT.

As DNA, the CDR3 is TGCGCCAGCAGCCCCATTGCAGGGGCCCCAGAGACCCAGTACTTC. It is translated as CASSPIAGAPETQYF. The chain joins TRBV5-1 to TRBJ2-5; possible D gene TRBD1, 6 bases. This CDR3 region has 15 residues. The germline gives CDR1 SGHRS, CDR2 YFSETQ. Deletions cut 4 bases from V and 4 bases from J, with 17 bases between.

This chain joins TRBV12-5 and TRBJ2-1, with 16 bases aligning to TRBD2. This CDR3 region has 18 residues. Germline V CDR1 and CDR2: LGHNT, FRNRAP. The V and J ends lost 5 bases and 9 bases, in that order; junction bases with no gene match: 13. DNA of the CDR3: TGTGCTAGTGGTCTGGGACTAGCGGGGGGGGCGGTGGTCGGTGAGCAGTTCTTC. Encoded protein: CASGLGLAGGAVVGEQFF.

This chain joins TRBV29-1 and TRBJ2-2; TRBD2 matches 8 bases. This CDR3 spans 12 amino acids. The J segment lost 9 bases and the V segment lost 4 bases, leaving 4 bases of the junction unmatched. Germline lookup yields CDR1 SQVTM and CDR2 ANQGSEA. The chain's CDR3 is CSVVGRERELFF. CDR3 nucleotide sequence: TGCAGCGTTGTCGGGAGGGAGCGGGAGCTGTTTTTT.

V and J are TRBV10-1 and TRBJ1-4; 7 bases fit TRBD1. This CDR3 is built from 14 residues. With V trimmed by 6 bases and J by 8 bases, 9 bases remained unmatched. Germline V lookup: CDR1 WNHNN, CDR2 SYGVQD (reference sequence). CDR3 loop: CASRTGTVGEKLFF. The CDR3 DNA follows: TGCGCCAGCAGGACAGGGACTGTAGGGGAAAAACTGTTTTTT.

In nucleotides, the CDR3 is TGTGCCAGCAGTTTACTAGGGAACACCGGGGAGCTGTTTTTT. Translation: CASSLLGNTGELFF. V gene TRBV27 combines with J gene TRBJ2-2; unclear D gene. The V gene lost 2 bases and the J gene lost 1 base, with 5 bases spanning the gap. The CDR3 has 14 residues. From germline, CDR1 is MNHEY and CDR2 SMNVEV (reference sequence).

The V and J genes are TRBV7-2 and TRBJ1-1, with 11 positions matching TRBD1. Trimming cost V 4 bases and J 0 bases; bases outside gene matches: 10. This CDR3 spans 18 amino acids. The germline gives CDR1 SGHTA, CDR2 FQGNSA. This chain's CDR3 is CASSSPDRGLKMNTEAFF. CDR3 nucleotide sequence: TGTGCCAGCAGCTCCCCGGACAGGGGGCTAAAAATGAACACTGAAGCTTTCTTT.

This clone was picked up one time. This chain links TRBV4-1 with TRBJ1-1; 11 nucleotides match TRBD1. V dropped 7 bases and J dropped 4; count of bases not matched to a gene: 5. The CDR3 is made up of 14 amino acids. Germline-derived CDR1 and CDR2 are MGHRA and YSYEKL. CDR3 region: CASTRDRGITEAFF. The CDR3 DNA sequence: TGCGCCAGCACCCGGGACAGGGGGATCACTGAAGCTTTCTTT.

The chain recombines TRBV28 with TRBJ1-5, with 10 bases lining up with TRBD1. J gave up 2 bases and V 5 bases, and 6 bases lay outside the gene matches. The CDR3 loop spans 16 amino acids. CDR1 is MDHEN and CDR2 is SYDVKM in the germline V gene. CDR3 DNA sequence: TGTGCCAGCAGTAGACAGGGGGCGAATGGCAATCAGCCCCAGCATTTT. Residues: CASSRQGANGNQPQHF.